The clone carrying this TCR beta chain has more than one count but fewer than ten. The antigen remains unidentified. This entry comes from a study of T cells in Graves' hyperthyroidism and ophthalmopathy. Findings and limits, study-wide: Researchers report that a 13 V-J model separated ophthalmopathy from stable hyperthyroidism.

In patients aged 18 to 65, hyperthyroidism was newly diagnosed, with duration under 2 months. Patients were excluded because of uncontrolled infection, other autoimmune disease, pregnancy or lactation. The source of the PBMCs was over 8.5 ml of fresh peripheral blood. Amplification targeted TCR beta CDR3 regions from RNA transcripts. First-round RT-PCR of the TCR CDR3 relied on the HTBI primer set. TCRdb recomputed calls from the multiplex PCR reads with MiXCR, one row per CDR3 protein. The sample comprises about 340,000 distinct CDR3 sequences, 15% to 20% of which are singletons, and around 54% rests with the top ten. The V gene lost 2 bases and the J gene lost 6 bases, with 16 bases spanning the gap. The CDR3 has 14 amino acids. Germline values: CDR1 DFQATT, CDR2 SNEGSKA (reference sequence).

This receptor was taken from a woman aged 45-60 years with Graves' hyperthyroidism. Sequenced: blood. The chain recombines TRBV20-1 with TRBJ1-2; no reliable D call. This CDR3 is CSARTFGSDDGYTF. The CDR3 nucleotides are TGCAGTGCTAGAACATTCGGGAGTGACGATGGCTACACCTTC.